These T cell receptor beta chains were read from a single sample in a study of shared clonotypes between healthy human individuals. Using immunoSEQ multiplex PCR, the repertoire was profiled, and TCRdb retains in-frame clones only, with some absent. The sample yields 2 million to 2.5 million clones, 95% seen once. Sequenced sample: naive CD4+ T cells sorted from blood. The receptors were sampled from a man aged 18-30 years in good health. The CDR3 runs from the conserved cysteine through the conserved F or W.

V,CDR3
TRBV7-6,CASSAIGRTGELFF
TRBV28,CASSLRQGNYGYTF
TRBV6-1,CASSGEGQWNSPLHF
TRBV25-1,CASSVQGFEQYF
TRBV7-9,CASSLAFSGGQGDTQYF
TRBV18,CASSPPAVYEQYF
TRBV15,CATSRDLATNEQFF
TRBV18,CASSPPSSRSSYNEQFF
TRBV4-1,CASTRQGAGSGNTIYF
TRBV5-1,CASSPGGGLRYEQYF
TRBV4-1,CASSPGATSGGFRETQYF
TRBV19,CASSTRGLAGGNTQYF
TRBV11-1,CASSFTPLRGLQETQYF
TRBV11-2,CASSAGDTQYF
TRBV7-2,CASSLLGTGNTDTQYF
TRBV4-3,CASSQDWGNSGNTIYF
TRBV2,CASSRISMNTEAFF
TRBV10-3,CATSGGAEETQYF
TRBV7-2,CASSLDRGTDTQYF
TRBV18,CASSPTEREAFF
TRBV6-6,CASNGLAGGATIEQYF
TRBV6-1,CASTDGGQGGNEQFF
TRBV5-1,CASSLEGFVETQYF
TRBV4-1,CASSQAPRSTDTQYF
TRBV5-1,CASSEQGVYNEQFF
TRBV7-9,CASSAMTGRNEKLFF
TRBV18,CASSPLPGAYEQYF
TRBV6-1,CASSGRATGELFF
TRBV2,CASQWGVSASYTF
TRBV6-1,CASSEAQVGYEQYF